This T cell receptor beta chain was obtained from a study of spatial heterogeneity in lung cancer. About the study: Detected beta-chain sequences consistently exceeded alpha-chain sequences. Raw-read counts averaged over ten per unique TCR and UMI combination.

TCRdb reprocessed the 5' RACE reads with MiXCR, giving one entry per CDR3 protein. The data contain around 60,000 distinct CDR3 sequences, 7.5% to 8.5% of them singletons. Time point indicated: sample taken at primary tumor resection. Tumor, nontumor lung or frozen PBMC supplied whole RNA that was sequenced unsorted. The cohort: about 79 early-stage, untreated non-small cell lung cancer patients. This clonotype was counted a few times. The clonotype comes from a female donor with early-stage non-small cell lung cancer. Source: PBMCs, taken at surgery.

CDR3 nucleotide sequence: TGCAGTGCTAGACCGTCCGGGACTAGCGGGCTCAGGGGGACTGGGCAGTTCTTC. Its translation: CSARPSGTSGLRGTGQFF. This chain links TRBV20-1 with TRBJ2-1; 12 bases align to TRBD2. V lost 2 bases, J lost 12 bases, and 20 bases stayed unmatched. The CDR3 runs 18 residues. Germline values: CDR1 DFQATT, CDR2 SNEGSKA (reference sequence).